The clone carrying this T cell receptor beta chain came up a few times. This specimen comes from a study of blood T cells in healthy people across ages. Germline V CDR1 and CDR2: MNHEY, SVGAGI. This CDR3 comprises 12 residues. V was trimmed by 9 bases and J by 2 bases, leaving 10 bases between them. A second 7 to 11 cycle PCR used barcoded and J-beta primers. One entry per CDR3 protein, called by TCRdb with MiXCR from the 5' RACE reads. The data show about 750,000 distinct CDR3 sequences, with roughly 50% seen just once and approximately 40% held by the top ten. The sample taken for sequencing was blood. The receptor was isolated from a man aged 80 or over in good health. This chain links TRBV6-5 with TRBJ2-5; no definite D call. The CDR3 loop reads CASQAAQETQYF. The CDR3 nucleotides read TGTGCCAGTCAGGCAGCACAAGAGACCCAGTACTTC.